The 3 T cell receptor beta chains below come from one sample, sequenced in a study of blood T cells in healthy people across ages. Using a J-beta primer mix together with a sample-barcoded 5' primer, a second PCR was run for roughly 6 to 12 cycles. From the 5' RACE reads, TCRdb called clonotypes with MiXCR, one entry per CDR3 protein. The profile shows roughly 680,000 distinct CDR3 sequences, under 65% of them singletons. The sequenced material came from blood. These receptors were obtained from a woman at least 80 years old in good health.

This clonotype showed up many times. The chain combines TRBV6-1 with TRBJ1-4; TRBD1 might be the D (5 bases). Germline CDR1 reads MNHNS; CDR2 reads SASEGT. V lost 5 bases and J lost 0, with 16 bases in between. This CDR3 has 17 residues. CDR3 loop: CASSTRTQGATNEKLFF. In DNA, the CDR3 is TGTGCCAGCAGTACACGGACTCAGGGTGCAACTAATGAAAAACTGTTTTTT.

This clonotype was recorded once. This clone may be a read error of a much larger clone one base away. This chain uses TRBV5-1 with TRBJ2-7, with 7 bases lining up with TRBD2. The CDR3 contains 13 residues. V lost 5 bases, J lost 10 bases, and 12 bases stayed unmatched. The germline CDR1 and CDR2 sequences are SGHRS and YFSETQ. The CDR3 nucleotides are TGCGCCAGCAGACTGGGACTACAAGAGATCCAGTACTTC. Amino acids: CASRLGLQEIQYF. The entire variable domain, with the rest obtained from reference TRBV5-1 and TRBJ2-7, is as follows: KAGVTQTPRYLIKTRGQQVTLSCSPISGHRSVSWYQQTPGQGLQFLFEYFSETQRNKGNFPGRFSGRQFSNSRSEMNVSTLELGDSALYLCASRLGLQEIQYFGPGTRLTVT.

This chain links TRBV6-5 with TRBJ2-1, with 7 bases identical to TRBD1. CDR3 length: 16 residues. V gave up 4 bases and J gave up 7 bases; unmatched junction bases: 13. The germline V gene encodes CDR1 MNHEY and CDR2 SVGAGI. This chain's CDR3 is CASSFYTGARGNEQFF. As DNA, the CDR3 is TGTGCCAGCAGTTTCTACACAGGGGCCAGAGGTAATGAGCAGTTCTTC.